The clone carrying this TCR beta chain is medium-sized within its sample. Antigen specificity is unknown. The CDR3 totals 14 residues. CDR1 MDHEN and CDR2 SYDVKM come from the germline V gene. The junction had 5 bases not matched to a gene; V was cut back by 4 bases and J by 4 bases. The method was immunoSEQ multiplex PCR; TCRdb's version includes in-frame clones alone and lacks a portion of them. The sample shows some 46,000 clones, over 60% of them seen only once. This record comes from a study of cytotoxic CD8 clonotypes in ibrutinib-treated CLL. Whole-study context: IGHV unmutated 17 to 18; relapsed/refractory 11; treatment-naive approximately 15. Overall study results and limits: At the start, clonality exceeded age-matched healthy donors and followed circulating CD8+ T-cell counts. Clonality went up at the time of ibrutinib response, stayed stable in sustained remission, and later dropped back toward its baseline level at progression. Sampling times differed between sustained-remission and progressing patients.

The TCR was taken from a human donor with chronic lymphocytic leukemia. The V and J genes are TRBV28 and TRBJ2-3; 7 bases agree with TRBD1. The sample in question was PBMCs, obtained after 12 months of ibrutinib treatment. The CDR3 DNA follows: TGTGCCAGCAGTTGGGCAGGGGGTTCAGATACGCAGTATTTT. It yields the protein CASSWAGGSDTQYF.